This TCR beta chain emerged from a study of siplizumab effects on memory and regulatory T cells. Germline CDR1 reads MNHEY; CDR2 reads SMNVEV (reference sequence). The CDR3 is 15 amino acids. V lost 5 bases, J lost 4 bases, and 11 bases stayed unmatched. Regarding the study as a whole: Major contributors to the alloresponse seemed to be naive T cells, which also appeared more diverse than memory cells. Alloreactive clones mapping to unstimulated subsets formed only a minor fraction. Many proliferating CD4+ or CD8+ clones remained unclassified. Roughly 75-96% of them could not be assigned either a naive or a memory phenotype.

Sequencing used immunoSEQ multiplex PCR; TCRdb keeps in-frame clones, though not all of them. The table lists around 100,000 clones, 94% of them singletons. A word on this clone: What it recognizes is unknown.

Material: non-Treg CD4+ T cells sorted from blood. The gene calls are TRBV27 and TRBJ2-7, with 7 bases that match TRBD2. The source of this sequence is a human donor in good health. The CDR3 DNA reads as TGTGCCAGCAGTCAAACAGGACCGCGGGGGTACGAGCAGTACTTC. The encoded protein is CASSQTGPRGYEQYF.